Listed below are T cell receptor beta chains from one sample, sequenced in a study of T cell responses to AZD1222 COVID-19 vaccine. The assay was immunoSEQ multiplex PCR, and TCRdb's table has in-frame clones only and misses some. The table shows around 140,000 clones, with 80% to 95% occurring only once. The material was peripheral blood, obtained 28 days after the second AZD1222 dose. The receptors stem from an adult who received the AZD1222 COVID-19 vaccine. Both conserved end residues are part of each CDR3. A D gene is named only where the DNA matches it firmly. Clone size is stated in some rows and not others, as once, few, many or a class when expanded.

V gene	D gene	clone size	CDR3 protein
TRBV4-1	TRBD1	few	CASSQSGGTGANVLTF
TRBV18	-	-	CASSPPEKWGYGYTF
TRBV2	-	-	CASSLPRTVYEQYF
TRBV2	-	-	CASSIVRTPGNYGYTF
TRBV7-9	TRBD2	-	CASSLESSSGRELFF
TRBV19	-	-	CASSTSVEGSGNTIYF
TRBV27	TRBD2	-	CASSFGGGPYEQYF
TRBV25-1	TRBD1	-	CASSEYRGQVDEKLFF
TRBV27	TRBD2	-	CASSLILSSGRGELFF
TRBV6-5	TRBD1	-	CASSPRGQDTGELFF